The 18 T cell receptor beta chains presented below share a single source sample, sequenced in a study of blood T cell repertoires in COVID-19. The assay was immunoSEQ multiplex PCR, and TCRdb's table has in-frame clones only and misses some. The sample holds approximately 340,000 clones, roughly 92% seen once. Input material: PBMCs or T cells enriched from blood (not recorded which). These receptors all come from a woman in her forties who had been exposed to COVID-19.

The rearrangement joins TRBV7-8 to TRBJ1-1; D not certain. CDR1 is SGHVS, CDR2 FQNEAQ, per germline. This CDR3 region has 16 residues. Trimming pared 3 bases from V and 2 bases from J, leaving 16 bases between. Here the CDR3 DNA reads TGTGCCAGCAGCTTGATGCGTTCGGGATCCAACACTGAAGCTTTCTTT. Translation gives CASSLMRSGSNTEAFF. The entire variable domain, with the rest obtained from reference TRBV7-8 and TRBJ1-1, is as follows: GAGVSQSPRYKVAKRGQDVALRCDPISGHVSLFWYQQALGQGPEFLTYFQNEAQLDKSGLPSDRFFAERPEGSVSTLKIQRTQQEDSAVYLCASSLMRSGSNTEAFFGQGTRLTVV.

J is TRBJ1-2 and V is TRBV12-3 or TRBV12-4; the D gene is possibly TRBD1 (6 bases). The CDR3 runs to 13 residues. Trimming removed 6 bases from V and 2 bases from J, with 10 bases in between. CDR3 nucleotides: TGTGCCAGCAGCTCGACAGGAAACTATGGCTACACCTTC. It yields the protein CASSSTGNYGYTF.

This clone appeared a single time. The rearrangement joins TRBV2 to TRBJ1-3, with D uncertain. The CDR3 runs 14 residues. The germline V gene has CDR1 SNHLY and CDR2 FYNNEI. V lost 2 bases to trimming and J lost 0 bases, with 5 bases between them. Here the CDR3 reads CASSELSSGNTIYF. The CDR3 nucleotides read TGTGCCAGCAGTGAATTGAGCTCTGGAAACACCATATATTTT.

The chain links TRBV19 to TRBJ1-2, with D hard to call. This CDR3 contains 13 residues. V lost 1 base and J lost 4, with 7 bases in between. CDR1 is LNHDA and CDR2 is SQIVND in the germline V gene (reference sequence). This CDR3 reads CASSIAHSYGYTF. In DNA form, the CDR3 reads TGTGCCAGTAGTATAGCCCACAGCTATGGCTACACCTTC.

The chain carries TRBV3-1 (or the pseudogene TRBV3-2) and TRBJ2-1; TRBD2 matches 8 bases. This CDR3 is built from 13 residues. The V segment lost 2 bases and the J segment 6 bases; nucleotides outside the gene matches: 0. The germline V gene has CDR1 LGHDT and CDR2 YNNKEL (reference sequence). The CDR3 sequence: CASSQLAGNEQFF. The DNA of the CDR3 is TGTGCCAGCAGCCAACTAGCGGGCAATGAGCAGTTCTTC.

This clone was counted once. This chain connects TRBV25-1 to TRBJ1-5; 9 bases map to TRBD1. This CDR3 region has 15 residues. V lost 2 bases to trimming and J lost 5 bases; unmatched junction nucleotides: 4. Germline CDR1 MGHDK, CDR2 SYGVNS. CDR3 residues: CASSEGDREYQPQHF. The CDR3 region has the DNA TGTGCCAGCAGTGAAGGGGACAGGGAATATCAGCCCCAGCATTTT.

CDR3 loop: CASRTGTYEQYF. CDR3 nucleotide sequence: TGTGCCAGCAGGACAGGGACCTACGAGCAGTACTTC. The J gene is TRBJ2-7, the V gene TRBV2; 7 bases map to TRBD1. Per germline, CDR1 SNHLY and CDR2 FYNNEI. J was trimmed by 2 bases and V by 6 bases; bases with no gene match: 1. This CDR3 is built from 12 residues. Combining the CDR3 with reference TRBV2 and TRBJ2-7 gives the whole variable domain EPEVTQTPSHQVTQMGQEVILRCVPISNHLYFYWYRQILGQKVEFLVSFYNNEISEKSEIFDDQFSVERPDGSNFTLKIRSTKLEDSAMYFCASRTGTYEQYFGPGTRLTVT.

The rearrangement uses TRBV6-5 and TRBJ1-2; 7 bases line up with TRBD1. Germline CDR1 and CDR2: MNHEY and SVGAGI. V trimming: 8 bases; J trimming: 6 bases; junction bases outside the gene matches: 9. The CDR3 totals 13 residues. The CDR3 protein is CASRPQTGNGYTF. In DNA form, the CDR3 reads TGTGCCAGCCGTCCCCAGACAGGGAATGGCTACACCTTC.

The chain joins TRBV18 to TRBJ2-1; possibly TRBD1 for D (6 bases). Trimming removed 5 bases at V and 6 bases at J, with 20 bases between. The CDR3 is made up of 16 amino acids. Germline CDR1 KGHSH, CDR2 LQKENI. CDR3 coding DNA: TGTGCCAGCTCATCCAATAGACAGGTTTGGGGCAATGAGCAGTTCTTC. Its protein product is CASSSNRQVWGNEQFF.

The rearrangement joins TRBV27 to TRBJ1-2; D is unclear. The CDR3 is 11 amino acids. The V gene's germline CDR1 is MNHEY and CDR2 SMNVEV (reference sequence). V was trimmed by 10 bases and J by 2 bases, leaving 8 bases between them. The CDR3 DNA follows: TGTGCCACCGCGTCGAACTATGGCTACACCTTC. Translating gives CATASNYGYTF.

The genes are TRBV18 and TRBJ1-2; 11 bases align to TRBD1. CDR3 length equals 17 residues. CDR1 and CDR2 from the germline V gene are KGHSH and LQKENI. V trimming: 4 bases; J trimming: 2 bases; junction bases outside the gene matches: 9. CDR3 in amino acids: CASSLVPGQGVNYGYTF. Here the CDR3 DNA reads TGTGCCAGCTCACTCGTCCCGGGACAGGGGGTAAACTATGGCTACACCTTC.

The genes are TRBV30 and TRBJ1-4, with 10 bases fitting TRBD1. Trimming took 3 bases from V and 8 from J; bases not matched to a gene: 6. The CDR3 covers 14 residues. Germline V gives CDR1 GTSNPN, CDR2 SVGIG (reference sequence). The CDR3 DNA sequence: TGTGCCTGGAGAAAGACAGGGGGCCGGGAAAAACTGTTTTTT. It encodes CAWRKTGGREKLFF.

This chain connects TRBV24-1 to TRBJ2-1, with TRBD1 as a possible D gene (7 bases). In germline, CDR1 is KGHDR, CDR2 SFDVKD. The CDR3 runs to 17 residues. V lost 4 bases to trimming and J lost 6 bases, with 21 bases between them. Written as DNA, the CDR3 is TGTGCCACCAGTGAAGGGCAGGGGGGCGGCCGGCGCAATGAGCAGTTCTTC. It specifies CATSEGQGGGRRNEQFF.

The CDR3 here is CASSPRRSNQPQHF. The DNA of the CDR3 is TGTGCCAGCAGTCCCCGCAGGTCCAATCAGCCCCAGCATTTT. The rearrangement uses TRBV27 and TRBJ1-5, with D hard to call. The CDR3 contains 14 residues. Germline V gene lookup returns CDR1 MNHEY and CDR2 SMNVEV (reference sequence). The V end was cut by 5 bases, the J end by 3 bases, with 11 bases between.

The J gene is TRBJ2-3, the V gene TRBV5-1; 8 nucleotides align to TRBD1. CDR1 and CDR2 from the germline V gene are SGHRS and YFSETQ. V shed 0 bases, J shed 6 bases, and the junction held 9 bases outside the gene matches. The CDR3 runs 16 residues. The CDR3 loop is CASSLVQGAIGDTQYF. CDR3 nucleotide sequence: TGCGCCAGCAGCTTGGTTCAGGGGGCAATCGGGGATACGCAGTATTTT.

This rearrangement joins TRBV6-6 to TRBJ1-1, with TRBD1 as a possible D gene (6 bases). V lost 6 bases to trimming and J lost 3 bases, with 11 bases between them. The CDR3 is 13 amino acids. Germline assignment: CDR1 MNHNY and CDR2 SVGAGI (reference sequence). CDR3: CASRKQGYTEAFF. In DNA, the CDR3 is TGTGCCAGCAGGAAACAGGGTTACACTGAAGCTTTCTTT.

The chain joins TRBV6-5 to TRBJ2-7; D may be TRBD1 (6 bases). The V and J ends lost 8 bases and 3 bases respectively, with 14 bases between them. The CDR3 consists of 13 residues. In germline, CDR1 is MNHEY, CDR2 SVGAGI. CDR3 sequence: CASQAGTYYEQYF. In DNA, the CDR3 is TGTGCCAGCCAAGCCGGGACATACTACGAGCAGTACTTC.

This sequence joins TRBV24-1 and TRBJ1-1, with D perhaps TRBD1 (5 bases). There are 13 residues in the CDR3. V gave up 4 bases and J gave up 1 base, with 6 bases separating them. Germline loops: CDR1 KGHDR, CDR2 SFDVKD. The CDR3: CATSEQGNTEAFF. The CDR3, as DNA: TGTGCCACCAGTGAGCAGGGGAACACTGAAGCTTTCTTT.